This T cell receptor (beta chain) derives from a study of neoadjuvant anti-PD-1 for oral cavity cancer. The wider study: Before surgery, most patients got three to four biweekly 3 mg/kg nivolumab doses.

The ends lost 2 bases at V and 7 bases at J; junction bases unmatched: 9. Germline CDR1 reads SEHNR; CDR2 reads FQNEAQ (reference sequence). The CDR3 sequence is 15 residues long. PBMC libraries mostly used about 500 ng of input genomic DNA, with six replicates per sample. The repertoire was sequenced with immunoSEQ multiplex PCR; TCRdb's copy has only in-frame clones and lacks some. The sample holds 84,000 or so clones, under 90% seen once. The source material was PBMCs, sampled before nivolumab (anti-PD-1) treatment. J is TRBJ2-5 and V is TRBV7-9, with 8 bases lining up with TRBD2. This TCR came from a person between 40 and 85 years old with oral cavity squamous cell carcinoma. The CDR3 here is CASSLSGASGGTQYF. CDR3 DNA sequence: TGTGCCAGCAGCTTAAGCGGGGCGAGCGGGGGGACCCAGTACTTC.